This T cell receptor beta chain was sequenced in a study of blood T cell repertoires in COVID-19. On the study more broadly: Both acute and convalescent COVID-19 samples were obtained from the United States, Italy and Spain. Sample material is recorded as cDNA or gDNA derived from T cells, B-cell-depleted T cells, or PBMCs.

The CDR3 length is 15 residues. Germline CDR1 and CDR2: LGHDT and YNNKEL (reference sequence). With V trimmed by 4 bases and J by 1 base, 5 bases remained unmatched. In the original processing: Estimation of nucleated cell counts relied on the amplification of reference gene primers. The method was immunoSEQ multiplex PCR; TCRdb's version includes in-frame clones alone and lacks a portion of them. Clone size and V and J calls were adopted from that table, with D and trimming inferred from the DNA. The sample has some 150,000 clones; roughly 83% are singletons. Specimen: peripheral blood. The source is a woman aged 55-75 years with acute or convalescent COVID-19. The rearrangement links TRBV3-1 (or the pseudogene TRBV3-2) to TRBJ2-5, with 8 bases aligning to TRBD2. The CDR3 protein is CASSPTSGGQETQYF. CDR3 in DNA: TGTGCCAGCAGCCCAACCAGCGGGGGCCAAGAGACCCAGTACTTC.